This passage covers 6 T cell receptor beta chains from one sample sequenced in a study of CD8 T cells in ankylosing spondylitis. Study outcomes and limitations: Roughly eight highly homologous variants made up a TCR beta motif that seemed to typify ankylosing spondylitis blood.

TCRdb passed the 5' RACE reads through MiXCR, listing each CDR3 protein once. The sample carries over 450,000 distinct CDR3 sequences, 9.5% to 15% recorded once. These receptors lack a known antigen. The sequenced sample was blood, either unsorted or a sorted T cell fraction (not recorded which). The source is a male donor with ankylosing spondylitis.

This clonotype came up many times. The chain recombines TRBV12-3 or TRBV12-4 with TRBJ2-4, with a possible D match to TRBD2 (6 bases). The CDR3 is made up of 16 amino acids. V lost 5 bases and J 6 bases, leaving 20 bases between the germline ends. In DNA form, the CDR3 reads TGTGCCAGCAGTCAACTAGGGACTTATTTCGGAAACATTCAGTACTTC. Translated, it gives CASSQLGTYFGNIQYF.

The rearrangement uses TRBV20-1 and TRBJ1-2, with unresolved D. CDR3 length equals 12 residues. V was trimmed by 5 bases and J by 7 bases, leaving 14 bases between them. CDR1 is DFQATT, CDR2 SNEGSKA, per germline (reference sequence). The CDR3 spells CSAPPVRGGYTF. In DNA form, the CDR3 reads TGCAGTGCTCCTCCTGTCCGAGGTGGCTACACCTTC.

This clonotype was counted between two and nine times. J is TRBJ2-1 and V is TRBV14; 9 bases line up with TRBD1. CDR3 size: 16 residues. Germline lookup yields CDR1 SGHDN and CDR2 FVKESK. The V and J ends lost 4 bases and 6 bases, in that order; junction bases with no gene match: 10. In DNA form, the CDR3 reads TGTGCCAGCAGCCTCCCAGGGGACAGGGCAGTCAATGAGCAGTTCTTC. The encoded protein is CASSLPGDRAVNEQFF.

V usage is TRBV11-2 and J usage is TRBJ1-1; D unclear. Trimming took off 0 bases at V and 9 bases at J, with 5 bases between the two ends. The CDR3 is 11 amino acids. Germline V CDR1 and CDR2: SGHAT, FQNNGV. The CDR3 coding sequence is TGTGCCAGCAGCTTAGAACAGAAAGCTTTCTTT. As protein: CASSLEQKAFF.

About this clonotype itself: Given a much more abundant clone one base away, this may be a read error. The V and J genes are TRBV12-3 or TRBV12-4 and TRBJ2-3; D is perhaps TRBD1 (6 bases). The CDR3 has 15 amino acids. CDR3 bases: TGTGCCGGCAGTGCGCAGGGGCAAAGAAAAGATACGCAGTATTTT. Its translation: CAGSAQGQRKDTQYF.

At least ten counts were recorded for this clonotype. The CDR3 DNA follows: TGCGCCAGCAGCTTGGCCGGACTAGTTCGAAGCTCCTACAATGAGCAGTTCTTC. It specifies CASSLAGLVRSSYNEQFF. The V and J genes are TRBV5-1 and TRBJ2-1, with 7 nucleotides matching TRBD2. In germline, CDR1 is SGHRS, CDR2 YFSETQ. Trimming cost V 0 bases and J 0 bases; bases outside gene matches: 9. The CDR3 sequence is 18 residues long.